What follows are 32 T cell receptor beta chains derived from one specimen sequenced in a study of T cells in Graves' hyperthyroidism and ophthalmopathy. TCR beta CDR3 sequences were amplified from RNA transcripts. The HTBI set primed first-round TCR CDR3 RT-PCR. Using its own MiXCR run on the multiplex PCR reads, TCRdb lists one record per CDR3 protein. The sample shows roughly 400,000 distinct CDR3 sequences, 11% to 15% of them seen only once. Specimen: blood. The receptors derive from a man in his fifties or sixties with Graves' ophthalmopathy.

This clonotype was found many times. Here the CDR3 DNA reads TGTGCCAGCAGCTTCGGCGGGAGAGATGAGCAGTTCTTC. Encoded protein: CASSFGGRDEQFF. The chain couples TRBV11-2 to TRBJ2-1, with TRBD2 matching over 7 bases. Trimming at V came to 3 bases and at J to 8 bases, leaving 4 bases not matched to a gene. The CDR3 has 13 residues. Germline CDR1 SGHAT, CDR2 FQNNGV.

The chain couples TRBV7-3 to TRBJ1-2; D unclear. Germline loops: CDR1 SGHTA, CDR2 FQGTGA. The CDR3 consists of 17 residues. The V and J ends lost 4 bases and 0 bases respectively, with 18 bases between them. The chain's CDR3 is CASSSPLGREANYGYTF. The CDR3 DNA reads TGTGCCAGCAGCTCCCCATTAGGGCGGGAAGCTAACTATGGCTACACCTTC.

This clonotype was observed many times. The rearrangement uses TRBV6-1 and TRBJ2-1, with TRBD1 matching 10 bases. The junction had 6 bases not matched to a gene; V was cut back by 3 bases and J by 7 bases. Germline V CDR1 and CDR2: MNHNS, SASEGT. The CDR3 is 15 residues long. CDR3 in DNA: TGTGCCAGCAGTGAGGGGACAGGGGAGATAAATGAGCAGTTCTTC. It translates to CASSEGTGEINEQFF.

In this sample, this clonotype turned up many times. CDR3 DNA: TGTGCCAGCAAGGTCCCCCAAGAGACCCAGTACTTC. This codes for CASKVPQETQYF. The genes are TRBV2 and TRBJ2-5; D not resolved. The CDR3 has 12 amino acids. V was cut by 7 bases and J by 1 base, with 7 bases left in between. The V gene's germline CDR1 is SNHLY and CDR2 FYNNEI.

This clonotype has only a few counts. The CDR3 DNA is TGTGCCAGCAGGAAACGGCCTTTAGATACGCAGTATTTT. Translation gives CASRKRPLDTQYF. This rearrangement joins TRBV12-3 or TRBV12-4 to TRBJ2-3, with D hard to call. Trimming cost V 6 bases and J 5 bases, with 12 bases left between them. The CDR3 sequence is 13 residues long.

With respect to this clonotype: A much larger clone sits a single nucleotide away, making a read error possible. It is likely a read error, because the conserved phenylalanine at the end of the CDR3 is missing. The V gene is TRBV7-9, the J gene TRBJ1-2, with 7 bases fitting TRBD1. After removal of 2 bases from V and 5 bases from J, the junction contained 5 bases not matched to a gene. Germline CDR1 SEHNR, CDR2 FQNEAQ (reference sequence). This CDR3 contains 14 residues. The chain's CDR3 is CASSLQPGQYGYTL. For the CDR3, the DNA is TGTGCCAGCAGCTTACAACCGGGACAGTATGGCTACACCCTC.

This clonotype was counted ten times or more. CDR3 nucleotides: TGCAGTGCTAGAGGCCTCACCTATGGCTACACCTTC. Translated, it gives CSARGLTYGYTF. The gene calls are TRBV20-1 and TRBJ1-2; no firm D call. Germline V gene data show CDR1 as DFQATT and CDR2 as SNEGSKA (reference sequence). CDR3 length: 12 residues. Trimming pared 1 base from V and 4 bases from J, leaving 7 bases between.

This sequence joins TRBV25-1 and TRBJ2-2; 8 bases line up with TRBD1. Unmatched junction bases numbered 8, after V lost 7 bases and J lost 1 base. Germline V gives CDR1 MGHDK, CDR2 SYGVNS. CDR3 length: 16 residues. The CDR3 DNA follows: TGTGCCAGCACCCGAGGACAGGGTAGGAACACCGGGGAGCTGTTTTTT. Translated: CASTRGQGRNTGELFF. Drawing the rest from reference TRBV25-1 and TRBJ2-2, the complete variable domain is EADIYQTPRYLVIGTGKKITLECSQTMGHDKMYWYQQDPGMELHLIHYSYGVNSTEKGDLSSESTVSRIRTEHFPLTLESARPSHTSQYLCASTRGQGRNTGELFFGEGSRLTVL.

This clonotype was picked up many times. This sequence joins TRBV28 and TRBJ2-7, with 10 bases fitting TRBD1. Unmatched junction bases numbered 8, after V lost 8 bases and J lost 7 bases. CDR1 and CDR2 (germline): MDHEN, SYDVKM. The length of the CDR3 is 13 residues. CDR3 residues: CASLDRGLGEQYF. The CDR3 DNA follows: TGTGCCAGCTTGGACAGGGGGTTGGGAGAGCAGTACTTC.

This clonotype was seen only a few times. The J gene is TRBJ2-7, the V gene TRBV5-1; 8 bases are a match to TRBD1. Germline trimming cut 3 bases from V and 3 bases from J; bases unmatched to any gene: 8. The CDR3 totals 15 residues. Germline CDR1 is SGHRS and CDR2 is YFSETQ. CDR3 protein: CASSSGQGGHYEQYF. CDR3 bases: TGCGCCAGCAGCTCCGGACAGGGAGGTCACTACGAGCAGTACTTC.

This clonotype was detected ten times or more. This chain links TRBV7-9 with TRBJ2-7, with D unresolved. CDR1 SEHNR and CDR2 FQNEAQ come from the germline V gene (reference sequence). Trimming took off 3 bases at V and 6 bases at J, with 3 bases between the two ends. The CDR3 runs 10 residues. The CDR3 here is CASSLGEQYF. The DNA of the CDR3 is TGTGCCAGCAGCTTGGGCGAGCAGTACTTC. The full variable domain, completed using reference TRBV7-9 and TRBJ2-7, is DTGVSQNPRHKITKRGQNVTFRCDPISEHNRLYWYRQTLGQGPEFLTYFQNEAQLEKSRLLSDRFSAERPKGSFSTLEIQRTEQGDSAMYLCASSLGEQYFGPGTRLTVT.

This clonotype showed up many times. This chain links TRBV29-1 with TRBJ2-3; D call uncertain. Trimming took off 4 bases at V and 0 bases at J, with 11 bases between the two ends. CDR1 SQVTM and CDR2 ANQGSEA come from the germline V gene. The length of the CDR3 is 14 residues. CDR3 sequence (DNA): TGCAGCGTTGTGTTCCTTTCTAGCACAGATACGCAGTATTTT. Translating it yields CSVVFLSSTDTQYF.

The chain employs TRBV18 and TRBJ2-5, with 7 bases lining up with TRBD1. CDR1 KGHSH and CDR2 LQKENI come from the germline V gene. V lost 0 bases, J lost 1 base, and 8 bases stayed unmatched. CDR3 length: 17 residues. CDR3 sequence reads: CASSPPRRDRLQETQYF. DNA of the CDR3: TGTGCCAGCTCACCACCGCGACGGGACAGACTCCAAGAGACCCAGTACTTC.

This clonotype was counted at least ten times. The chain combines TRBV20-1 with TRBJ2-7, with D uncertain. Germline CDR1 DFQATT, CDR2 SNEGSKA (reference sequence). The V end was cut by 1 base, the J end by 6 bases, with 7 bases between. There are 11 residues in the CDR3. CDR3 in DNA: TGCAGTGCTAGAGCACTGGTCGAGCAGTACTTC. This gives the protein CSARALVEQYF.

The V call is TRBV25-1, the J call TRBJ2-7, with 8 bases aligning to TRBD2. V shed 5 bases and J 7 bases; nucleotides not matched to a gene: 7. Per germline, CDR1 MGHDK and CDR2 SYGVNS. CDR3 length equals 13 residues. The CDR3 DNA reads as TGTGCCAGCAGTTCTCTAGCGGGCCGGGAGCAGTACTTC. Translated: CASSSLAGREQYF.

This clonotype was counted many times. The rearrangement links TRBV11-3 to TRBJ1-1, with D uncertain. Looked up from germline, CDR1 is SGHNT and CDR2 is YENEEA. The CDR3 runs to 14 residues. Deletions cut 2 bases from V and 1 base from J, with 8 bases between. The CDR3 bases are TGTGCCAGCAGCTTACCAGCTACGAACACTGAAGCTTTCTTT. This translates into CASSLPATNTEAFF.

Only a few counts were recorded for this clonotype. The chain links TRBV5-1 to TRBJ2-3, with a weak D call TRBD1 (5 bases). This CDR3 has 13 residues. Trimming shortened V by 3 bases and J by 5 bases, and 10 bases separated the two germline ends. In germline, CDR1 is SGHRS, CDR2 YFSETQ. As DNA, the CDR3 is TGCGCCAGCAGCTGGCAGGGTCGAGATACGCAGTATTTT. It is translated as CASSWQGRDTQYF. Combining the CDR3 with reference TRBV5-1 and TRBJ2-3 gives the whole variable domain KAGVTQTPRYLIKTRGQQVTLSCSPISGHRSVSWYQQTPGQGLQFLFEYFSETQRNKGNFPGRFSGRQFSNSRSEMNVSTLELGDSALYLCASSWQGRDTQYFGPGTRLTVL.

This clonotype appeared a few times. V gene TRBV20-1 combines with J gene TRBJ2-3; either TRBD1 or TRBD2 may supply D (6 bases each). V lost 1 base and J lost 6, with 17 bases in between. CDR1 and CDR2 (germline): DFQATT, SNEGSKA (reference sequence). The CDR3 loop spans 15 amino acids. DNA of the CDR3: TGCAGTGCTAGAGGCTCAAACAAAGGGGGGGATACGCAGTATTTT. Translating it yields CSARGSNKGGDTQYF.

This clonotype has only a few counts. The chain links TRBV10-3 to TRBJ2-7; TRBD2 matches at 14 bases. The CDR3 covers 14 residues. Germline CDR1 is ENHRY and CDR2 is SYGVKD. The V and J ends lost 7 bases and 2 bases, in that order; junction bases with no gene match: 1. The chain's CDR3 is CAIKGLAGAYEQYF. Written as DNA, the CDR3 is TGTGCCATCAAGGGACTAGCGGGAGCCTACGAGCAGTACTTC.

The chain recombines TRBV6-1 with TRBJ2-1; 10 bases map to TRBD2. CDR1 and CDR2 (germline): MNHNS, SASEGT. Germline trimming cut 6 bases from V and 0 bases from J; bases unmatched to any gene: 5. This CDR3 contains 16 residues. The CDR3 region has the DNA TGTGCCAGCAGGGCAGCGGGAGGGCCCTCCTACAATGAGCAGTTCTTC. Amino acid sequence: CASRAAGGPSYNEQFF.

This clonotype appeared a few times. V gene TRBV6-1 combines with J gene TRBJ1-5, with unresolved D. This CDR3 contains 14 residues. Germline assignment: CDR1 MNHNS and CDR2 SASEGT. V gave up 2 bases and J gave up 4 bases, with 9 bases separating them. The CDR3 is CASSEQWQNQPQHF. The CDR3 bases are TGTGCCAGCAGTGAACAGTGGCAGAATCAGCCCCAGCATTTT.

This rearrangement joins TRBV7-9 to TRBJ1-2; D not resolved. With 3 bases removed from V and 6 bases from J, the gap between germline ends came to 11 bases. CDR3 length: 13 amino acids. Per the germline V gene, CDR1 is SEHNR and CDR2 is FQNEAQ (reference sequence). In nucleotides, the CDR3 is TGTGCCAGCAGCTTCCGGGGTTCCGATGGCTACACCTTC. Translation gives CASSFRGSDGYTF.

At least ten counts were recorded for this clonotype. The V gene is TRBV6-1, the J gene TRBJ2-1; 13 bases align to TRBD2. Germline values: CDR1 MNHNS, CDR2 SASEGT. CDR3 size: 14 residues. V gave up 6 bases and J gave up 8 bases; unmatched junction bases: 4. The CDR3 loop is CASRRTSGRYEQFF. The CDR3 region has the DNA TGTGCCAGCAGACGGACTAGCGGGAGATATGAGCAGTTCTTC.

This clonotype was counted at least ten times. V gene TRBV5-1 combines with J gene TRBJ2-1; TRBD1 might be the D (6 bases). V lost 4 bases to trimming and J lost 6 bases, with 14 bases between them. The CDR3 runs 14 residues. Germline V gene data show CDR1 as SGHRS and CDR2 as YFSETQ. CDR3 loop: CASSRAVGGNEQFF. The CDR3 nucleotides are TGCGCCAGCAGCCGGGCGGTAGGGGGCAATGAGCAGTTCTTC.

The gene calls are TRBV3-1 and TRBJ2-3, with D maybe TRBD2 (6 bases). The CDR3 loop spans 15 amino acids. V was shortened by 2 bases and J by 14 bases, with 23 bases between the two germline ends. Germline lookup yields CDR1 LGHDT and CDR2 YNNKEL (reference sequence). The DNA of the CDR3 is TGTGCCAGCAGCCAAAGCGGGCGTGTGGGGTATCTCCCGTATTTT. This translates into CASSQSGRVGYLPYF.

This clonotype has a count of ten or more. The CDR3 loop reads CSAREQGPYRNTEAFF. CDR3 in DNA: TGCAGTGCTAGAGAGCAGGGGCCTTACAGGAACACTGAAGCTTTCTTT. The chain joins TRBV20-1 to TRBJ1-1; possible D gene TRBD1, 6 bases. The CDR3 has 16 amino acids. From germline, CDR1 is DFQATT and CDR2 SNEGSKA (reference sequence). Between the trimmed V and J ends, which lost 0 bases and 1 base, there was a span of 15 bases.

This clonotype has ten or more counts. The chain employs TRBV5-1 and TRBJ2-2, with D possibly matching TRBD1 (5 bases). The germline gives CDR1 SGHRS, CDR2 YFSETQ. This CDR3 is 13 amino acids long. Trimming removed 6 bases at V and 4 bases at J, with 10 bases between. The CDR3 protein is CASTPGATGELFF. The CDR3 nucleotides read TGCGCCAGCACCCCTGGGGCCACCGGGGAGCTGTTTTTT.

V is TRBV7-9 and J is TRBJ2-7; 7 bases line up with TRBD1. Germline V gene lookup returns CDR1 SEHNR and CDR2 FQNEAQ (reference sequence). Germline trimming cut 5 bases from V and 4 bases from J; bases unmatched to any gene: 8. CDR3 length equals 14 residues. The CDR3 sequence is CASSVRGGAYEQYF. For the CDR3, the DNA is TGTGCCAGCAGCGTCAGAGGGGGCGCGTACGAGCAGTACTTC.

This clonotype was recorded at least ten times. CDR3 DNA: TGTGCCAGCAGCCGCCAGGGCGGGAGCGGATGGTACAATGAGCAGTTCTTC. Protein: CASSRQGGSGWYNEQFF. The chain recombines TRBV3-1 with TRBJ2-1; 7 bases are a match to TRBD2. The trim removed 4 bases at V and 4 bases at J, leaving 13 bases unmatched. Germline-derived CDR1 and CDR2 are LGHDT and YNNKEL (reference sequence). This CDR3 is built from 17 residues.

Points on this clonotype: Germline and junction disagree at one end, which may indicate a read error. The rearrangement uses TRBV19 and TRBJ2-3, with D perhaps TRBD1 or TRBD2 (5 bases each). The CDR3 totals 12 residues. The germline V gene has CDR1 LNHDA and CDR2 SQIVND (reference sequence). The CDR3 is CASSEGTGTQYF. DNA for the CDR3: TGTGCCAGTAGTGAGGGCACAGGTACGCAGTATTTT.

This clonotype was seen a handful of times. This chain connects TRBV28 to TRBJ2-1, with 9 bases that match TRBD1. The CDR3 totals 12 residues. Germline V gene sequence: CDR1 MDHEN, CDR2 SYDVKM. V lost 9 bases, J lost 9 bases, and 6 bases stayed unmatched. CDR3 region: CASTGQGLEQFF. CDR3 DNA sequence: TGTGCCAGTACGGGACAGGGACTTGAGCAGTTCTTC. Using reference TRBV28 and TRBJ2-1 for the parts outside the CDR3, the full variable domain is DVKVTQSSRYLVKRTGEKVFLECVQDMDHENMFWYRQDPGLGLRLIYFSYDVKMKEKGDIPEGYSVSREKKERFSLILESASTNQTSMYLCASTGQGLEQFFGPGTRLTVL.

This clonotype was seen many times. The rearrangement joins TRBV20-1 to TRBJ2-1; TRBD2 matches 7 bases. With V trimmed by 0 bases and J by 6 bases, 11 bases remained unmatched. Germline CDR1 DFQATT, CDR2 SNEGSKA (reference sequence). The CDR3 loop spans 16 amino acids. The CDR3 DNA is TGCAGTGCTAGAGATATGCGGCGGGAGTGGGTCAATGAGCAGTTCTTC. Encoded protein: CSARDMRREWVNEQFF.